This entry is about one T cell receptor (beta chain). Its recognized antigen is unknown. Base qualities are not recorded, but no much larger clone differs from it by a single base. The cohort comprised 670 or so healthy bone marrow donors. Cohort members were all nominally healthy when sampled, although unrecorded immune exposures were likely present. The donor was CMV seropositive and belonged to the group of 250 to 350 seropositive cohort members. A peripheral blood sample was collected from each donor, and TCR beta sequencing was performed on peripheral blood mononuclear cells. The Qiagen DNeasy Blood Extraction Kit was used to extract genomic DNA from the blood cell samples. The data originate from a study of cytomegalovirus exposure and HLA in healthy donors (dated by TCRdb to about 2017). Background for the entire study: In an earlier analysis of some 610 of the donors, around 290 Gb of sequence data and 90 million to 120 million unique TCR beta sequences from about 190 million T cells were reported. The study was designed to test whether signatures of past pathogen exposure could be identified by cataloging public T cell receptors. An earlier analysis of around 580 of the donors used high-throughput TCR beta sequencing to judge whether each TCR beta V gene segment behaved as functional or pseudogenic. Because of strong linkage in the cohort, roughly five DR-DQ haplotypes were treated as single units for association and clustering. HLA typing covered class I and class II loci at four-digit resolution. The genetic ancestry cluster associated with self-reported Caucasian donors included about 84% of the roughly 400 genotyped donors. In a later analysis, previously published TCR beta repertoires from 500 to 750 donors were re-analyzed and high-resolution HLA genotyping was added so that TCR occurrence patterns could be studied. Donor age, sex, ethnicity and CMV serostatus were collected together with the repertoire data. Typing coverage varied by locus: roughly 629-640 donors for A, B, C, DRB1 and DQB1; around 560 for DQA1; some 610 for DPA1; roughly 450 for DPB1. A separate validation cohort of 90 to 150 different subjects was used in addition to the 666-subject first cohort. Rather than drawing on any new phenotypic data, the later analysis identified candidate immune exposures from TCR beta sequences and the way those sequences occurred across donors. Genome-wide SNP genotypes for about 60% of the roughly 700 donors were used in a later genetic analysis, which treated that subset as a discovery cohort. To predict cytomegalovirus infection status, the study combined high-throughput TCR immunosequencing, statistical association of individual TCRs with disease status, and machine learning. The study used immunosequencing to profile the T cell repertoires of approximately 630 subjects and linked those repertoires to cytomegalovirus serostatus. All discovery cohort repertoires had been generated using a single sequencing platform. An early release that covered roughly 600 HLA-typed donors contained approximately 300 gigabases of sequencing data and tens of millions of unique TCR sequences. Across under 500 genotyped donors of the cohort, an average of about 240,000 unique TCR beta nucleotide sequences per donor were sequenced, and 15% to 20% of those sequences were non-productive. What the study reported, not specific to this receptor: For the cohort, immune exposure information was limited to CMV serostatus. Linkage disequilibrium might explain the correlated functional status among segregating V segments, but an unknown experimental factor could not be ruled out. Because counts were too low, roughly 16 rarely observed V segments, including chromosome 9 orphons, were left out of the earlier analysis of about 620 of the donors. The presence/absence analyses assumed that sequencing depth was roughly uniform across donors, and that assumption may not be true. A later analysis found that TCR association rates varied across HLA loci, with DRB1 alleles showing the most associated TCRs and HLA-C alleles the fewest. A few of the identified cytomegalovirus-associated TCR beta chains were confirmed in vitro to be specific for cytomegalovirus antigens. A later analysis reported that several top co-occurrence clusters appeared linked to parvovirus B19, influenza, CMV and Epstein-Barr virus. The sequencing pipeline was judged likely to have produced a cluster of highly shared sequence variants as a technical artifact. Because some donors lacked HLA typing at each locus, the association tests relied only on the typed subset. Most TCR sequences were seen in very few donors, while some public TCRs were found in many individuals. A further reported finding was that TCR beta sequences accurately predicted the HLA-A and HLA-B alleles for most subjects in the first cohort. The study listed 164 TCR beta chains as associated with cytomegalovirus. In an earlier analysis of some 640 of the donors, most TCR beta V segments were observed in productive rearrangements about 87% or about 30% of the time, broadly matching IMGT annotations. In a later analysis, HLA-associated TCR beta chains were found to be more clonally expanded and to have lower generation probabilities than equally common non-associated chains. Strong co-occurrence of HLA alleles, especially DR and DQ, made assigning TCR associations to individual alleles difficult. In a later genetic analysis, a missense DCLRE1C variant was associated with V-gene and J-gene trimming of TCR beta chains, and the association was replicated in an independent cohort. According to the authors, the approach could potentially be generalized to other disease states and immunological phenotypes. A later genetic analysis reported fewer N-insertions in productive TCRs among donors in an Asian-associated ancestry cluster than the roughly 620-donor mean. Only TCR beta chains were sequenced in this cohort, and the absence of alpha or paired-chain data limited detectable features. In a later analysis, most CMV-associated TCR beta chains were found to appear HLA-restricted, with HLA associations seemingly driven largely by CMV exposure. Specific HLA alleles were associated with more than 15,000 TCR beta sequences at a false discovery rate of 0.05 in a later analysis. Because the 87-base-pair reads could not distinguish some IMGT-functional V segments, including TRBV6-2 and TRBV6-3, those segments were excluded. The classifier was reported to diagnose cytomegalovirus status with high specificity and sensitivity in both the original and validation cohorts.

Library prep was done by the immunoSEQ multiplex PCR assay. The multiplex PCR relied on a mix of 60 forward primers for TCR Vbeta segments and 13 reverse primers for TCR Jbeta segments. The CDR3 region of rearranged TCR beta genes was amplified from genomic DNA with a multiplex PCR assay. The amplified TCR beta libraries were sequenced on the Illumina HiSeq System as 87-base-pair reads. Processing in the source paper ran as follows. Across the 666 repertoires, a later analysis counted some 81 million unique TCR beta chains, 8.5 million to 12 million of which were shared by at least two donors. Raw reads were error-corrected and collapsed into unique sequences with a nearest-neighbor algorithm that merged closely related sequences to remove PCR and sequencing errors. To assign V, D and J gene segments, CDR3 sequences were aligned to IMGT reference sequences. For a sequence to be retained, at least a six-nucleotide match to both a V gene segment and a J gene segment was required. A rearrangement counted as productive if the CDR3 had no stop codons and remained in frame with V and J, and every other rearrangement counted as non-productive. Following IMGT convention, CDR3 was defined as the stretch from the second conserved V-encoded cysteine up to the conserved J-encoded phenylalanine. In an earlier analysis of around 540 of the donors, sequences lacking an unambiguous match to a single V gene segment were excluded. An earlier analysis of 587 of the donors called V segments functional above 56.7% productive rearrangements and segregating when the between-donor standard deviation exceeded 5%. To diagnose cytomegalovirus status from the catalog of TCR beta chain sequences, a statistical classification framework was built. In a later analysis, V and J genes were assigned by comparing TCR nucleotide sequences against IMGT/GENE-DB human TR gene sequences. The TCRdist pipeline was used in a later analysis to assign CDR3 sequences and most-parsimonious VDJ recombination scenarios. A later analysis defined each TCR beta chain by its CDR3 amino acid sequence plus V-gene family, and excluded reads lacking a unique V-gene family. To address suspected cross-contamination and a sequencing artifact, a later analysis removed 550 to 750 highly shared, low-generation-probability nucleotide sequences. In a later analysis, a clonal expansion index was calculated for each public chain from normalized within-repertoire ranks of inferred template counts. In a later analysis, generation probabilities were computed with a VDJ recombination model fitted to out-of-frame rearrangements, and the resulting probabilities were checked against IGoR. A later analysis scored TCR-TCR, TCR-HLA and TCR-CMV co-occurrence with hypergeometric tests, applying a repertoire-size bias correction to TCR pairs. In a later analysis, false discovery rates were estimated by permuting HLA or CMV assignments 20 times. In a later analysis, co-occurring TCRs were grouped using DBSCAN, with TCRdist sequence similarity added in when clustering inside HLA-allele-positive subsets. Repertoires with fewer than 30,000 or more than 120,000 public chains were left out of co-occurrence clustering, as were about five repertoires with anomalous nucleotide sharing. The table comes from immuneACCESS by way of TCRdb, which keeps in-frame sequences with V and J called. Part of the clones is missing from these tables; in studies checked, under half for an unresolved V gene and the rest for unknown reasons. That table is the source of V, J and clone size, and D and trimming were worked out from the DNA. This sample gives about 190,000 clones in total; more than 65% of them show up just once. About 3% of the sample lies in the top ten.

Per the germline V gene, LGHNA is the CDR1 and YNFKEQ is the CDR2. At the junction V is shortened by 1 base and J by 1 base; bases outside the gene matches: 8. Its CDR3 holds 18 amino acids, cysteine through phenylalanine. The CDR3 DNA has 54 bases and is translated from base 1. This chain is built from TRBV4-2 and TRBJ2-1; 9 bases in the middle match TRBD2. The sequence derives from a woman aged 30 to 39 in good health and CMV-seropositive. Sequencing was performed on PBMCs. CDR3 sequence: CASSQGSGSGRSYNEQFF. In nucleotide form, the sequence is TGTGCCAGCAGCCAAGGCAGTGGAAGCGGGAGGTCCTACAATGAGCAGTTCTTC.